This TCR beta chain was recorded in a study of CD8+CD57+ T cells in acquired aplastic anemia. Study at large: Average DNA yield from sorted CD4+ and CD8+ cells was approximately 3.2 ug.

As to this clonotype: Its target is unknown.

Genomic DNA constituted the template upon which TCR beta VDJ and CDR3 profiling was performed. TCRdb reprocessed the reads via MiXCR and lists one record per CDR3 protein. Among approximately 180,000 distinct CDR3 sequences listed, roughly 65% were seen once. General study findings and limits: The same twenty-nine CD8+ CDR3 sequences occurred in patients and in controls. Researchers reported that CD8+ Simpson's diversity was not significantly different in patients versus controls.

The germline CDR1 and CDR2 sequences are SNHLY and FYNNEI. J was trimmed by 6 bases and V by 8 bases; bases with no gene match: 12. The CDR3 spans 14 residues. Patients sequenced had flow cytometry evidence of CD8+CD57+ cell expansion. By the time of blood sampling, patients had still received no therapy. What was sequenced was sorted CD4+, CD8+, or CD8+CD57+ T cells (not recorded which) from PBMCs. V is TRBV2 and J is TRBJ2-7, with TRBD2 matching over 8 bases. The receptor was isolated from a human donor with aplastic anemia. Here the CDR3 reads CASSGTSGRSEQYF. DNA of the CDR3: TGTGCCAGCTCCGGGACTAGTGGGAGGAGCGAGCAGTACTTC. Full variable domain (outside the CDR3, taken from reference TRBV2 and TRBJ2-7): EPEVTQTPSHQVTQMGQEVILRCVPISNHLYFYWYRQILGQKVEFLVSFYNNEISEKSEIFDDQFSVERPDGSNFTLKIRSTKLEDSAMYFCASSGTSGRSEQYFGPGTRLTVT.